A single sample gave rise to the 14 T cell receptor beta chains below, sequenced in a study of read filtering for tumor transcriptome and immune sequencing. This library used about 400 ng RNA and molecular barcoded adaptors spanning alpha/delta and beta/gamma chains. Each CDR3 protein is one row after TCRdb ran MiXCR on the reads. The sample lists 30,000 to 40,000 distinct CDR3 sequences; 14% were seen once. Sequencing was performed on a population of CD138-negative cells sorted from bone marrow. Receptors originate from a donor at least 40 years old with multiple myeloma.

This clonotype was seen just once. Possible read error: a much larger clone is one base away. The genes are TRBV9 and TRBJ1-1, with 9 nucleotides matching TRBD1. CDR3 length: 16 residues. The V gene's germline CDR1 is SGDLS and CDR2 YYNGEE. DNA of the CDR3: TGTGCCAGCCGCGTAGACGGGGGACAGGGGAACACTGAAGCTTTCTTT. This gives the protein CASRVDGGQGNTEAFF.

This clonotype was detected many times. The chain joins TRBV10-3 to TRBJ2-7, with 7 bases that match TRBD1. CDR1 and CDR2 (germline): ENHRY, SYGVKD. The CDR3 runs 14 residues. J lost 0 bases, V lost 4 bases, and 3 bases had no gene match. This chain's CDR3 is CAISGDSSSYEQYF. DNA of the CDR3: TGTGCCATCAGTGGGGACAGTTCCTCCTACGAGCAGTACTTC.

This clonotype was recorded at least ten times. V gene TRBV10-3 combines with J gene TRBJ2-3, with TRBD2 matching over 8 bases. Germline CDR1 reads ENHRY; CDR2 reads SYGVKD. The CDR3 has 14 amino acids. After removal of 5 bases from V and 4 bases from J, the junction contained 5 bases not matched to a gene. The CDR3 bases are TGTGCCATCAGTCGAGCGGGAGATGCAGATACGCAGTATTTT. Its protein is CAISRAGDADTQYF.

This clonotype was found many times. The junction departs from the called germline gene at one end, perhaps through a read error. The chain couples TRBV29-1 to TRBJ1-1, with D unclear. There are 11 residues in the CDR3. CDR1 is SQVTM, CDR2 ANQGSEA, per germline. The CDR3 sequence: CSVEENTEASF. As DNA, the CDR3 is TGCAGCGTTGAAGAGAACACTGAAGCTTCCTTT.

This clonotype was observed at least ten times. The chain combines TRBV11-3 with TRBJ1-1; a weak D match, TRBD1 (5 bases). V shed 1 base and J shed 1 base, with 7 bases lying between them. The CDR3 sequence is 14 residues long. Germline V gene data show CDR1 as SGHNT and CDR2 as YENEEA. Here the CDR3 reads CASSLARANTEAFF. In DNA form, the CDR3 reads TGTGCCAGCAGCTTAGCCAGGGCGAACACTGAAGCTTTCTTT. Full variable domain (rest looked up from reference TRBV11-3 and TRBJ1-1): EAGVVQSPRYKIIEKKQPVAFWCNPISGHNTLYWYLQNLGQGPELLIRYENEEAVDDSQLPKDRFSAERLKGVDSTLKIQPAELGDSAVYLCASSLARANTEAFFGQGTRLTVV.

Concerning this clonotype itself: A far more abundant clone sits one base away, making this likely a read error. The chain recombines TRBV6-5 with TRBJ2-1, with unresolved D. This CDR3 has 15 residues. V gave up 8 bases and J gave up 0 bases, with 14 bases separating them. Looked up from germline, CDR1 is MNHEY and CDR2 is SVGAGI. The chain's CDR3 is CASVFSKFSYNEQFF. The CDR3 DNA reads as TGTGCCAGCGTATTTAGCAAATTCTCCTACAATGAGCAGTTCTTC.

Many counts were recorded for this clonotype. One end of the junction fails to match germline, which may point to a read error. The chain joins TRBV5-1 to TRBJ2-1; D unresolved. The length of the CDR3 is 18 residues. In germline, CDR1 is SGHRS, CDR2 YFSETQ. The CDR3 loop reads CASSLSFLMGMRYNEQFF. CDR3 DNA sequence: TGTGCCAGCAGCTTAAGCTTTTTGATGGGGATGCGCTACAATGAGCAGTTCTTC. The full variable domain, its missing parts supplied by reference TRBV5-1 and TRBJ2-1, is KAGVTQTPRYLIKTRGQQVTLSCSPISGHRSVSWYQQTPGQGLQFLFEYFSETQRNKGNFPGRFSGRQFSNSRSEMNVSTLELGDSALYLCASSLSFLMGMRYNEQFFGPGTRLTVL.

This clonotype was seen repeatedly, ten times or more. The chain joins TRBV6-1 to TRBJ2-7, with D uncertain. V was trimmed by 3 bases and J by 2 bases, leaving 8 bases between them. The CDR3 consists of 13 residues. Germline V gene sequence: CDR1 MNHNS, CDR2 SASEGT. CDR3 protein: CASSDFRPYEQYF. For the CDR3, the DNA is TGTGCCAGCAGTGACTTCAGGCCCTACGAGCAGTACTTC.

This clonotype showed up many times. V usage is TRBV29-1 and J usage is TRBJ2-3; no definite D call. Trimming removed 7 bases from V and 0 bases from J, with 5 bases in between. Germline-derived CDR1 and CDR2 are SQVTM and ANQGSEA. The CDR3 runs 11 residues. CDR3 protein: CSGRSTDTQYF. CDR3 DNA sequence: TGCAGCGGCAGAAGCACAGATACGCAGTATTTT.

Note on this clonotype: Mismatch with germline at one junction end may stem from a read error. V usage is TRBV4-1 and J usage is TRBJ2-7, with 7 positions matching TRBD1. This CDR3 is built from 17 residues. From germline, CDR1 is MGHRA and CDR2 YSYEKL. This chain's CDR3 is CASSQEGSDRELYEQHF. CDR3 nucleotide sequence: TGCGCCAGCAGCCAAGAGGGGAGTGACAGGGAGCTGTACGAGCAGCACTTC.

With regard to this clonotype: A far larger clone is one nucleotide away, so this likely arose from a read error. The rearrangement joins TRBV6-5 to TRBJ2-1; D may be TRBD2 (6 bases). CDR3 length equals 15 residues. Germline lookup yields CDR1 MNHEY and CDR2 SVGAGI. CDR3 bases: TGTGCCAGCAGTTGGGCTGGGACTTCGAGGAATGAGCAGATCTTC. Protein product: CASSWAGTSRNEQIF.

This clonotype was seen many times. V and J are TRBV7-2 and TRBJ2-3, with 12 bases matching TRBD2. Germline CDR1 is SGHTA and CDR2 is FQGNSA. The trim removed 4 bases at V and 3 bases at J, leaving 2 bases unmatched. This CDR3 contains 15 residues. The CDR3 protein is CASSSSGRETDTQYF. DNA of the CDR3: TGTGCCAGCAGCTCTAGCGGGAGGGAAACAGATACGCAGTATTTT.

The sample holds many counts of this clonotype. This is likely a read error, given that the CDR3 carries no conserved phenylalanine or tryptophan at its end. It is unclear where the CDR3 begins or ends on the DNA, so no DNA is shown, and the CDR3 is as TCRdb lists it. The gene calls are TRBV29-1 and TRBJ2-1; the table's D gene call, TRBD2, was not cross checked with the DNA. The CDR3 is 11 amino acids in total, end residues counted. Germline values: CDR1 SQVTM, CDR2 ANQGSEA. This chain's CDR3 is CSVKGLAGVLG.

This clonotype was picked up many times. The rearrangement links TRBV6-6 to TRBJ1-5; D is possibly TRBD1 (5 bases). CDR1 and CDR2 (germline): MNHNY, SVGAGI (reference sequence). CDR3 length: 15 amino acids. V lost 5 bases to trimming and J lost 0 bases, with 11 bases between them. The CDR3: CASSLSGGSNQPQHF. The CDR3 DNA reads as TGTGCCAGCAGTCTGTCTGGGGGTAGCAATCAGCCCCAGCATTTT.